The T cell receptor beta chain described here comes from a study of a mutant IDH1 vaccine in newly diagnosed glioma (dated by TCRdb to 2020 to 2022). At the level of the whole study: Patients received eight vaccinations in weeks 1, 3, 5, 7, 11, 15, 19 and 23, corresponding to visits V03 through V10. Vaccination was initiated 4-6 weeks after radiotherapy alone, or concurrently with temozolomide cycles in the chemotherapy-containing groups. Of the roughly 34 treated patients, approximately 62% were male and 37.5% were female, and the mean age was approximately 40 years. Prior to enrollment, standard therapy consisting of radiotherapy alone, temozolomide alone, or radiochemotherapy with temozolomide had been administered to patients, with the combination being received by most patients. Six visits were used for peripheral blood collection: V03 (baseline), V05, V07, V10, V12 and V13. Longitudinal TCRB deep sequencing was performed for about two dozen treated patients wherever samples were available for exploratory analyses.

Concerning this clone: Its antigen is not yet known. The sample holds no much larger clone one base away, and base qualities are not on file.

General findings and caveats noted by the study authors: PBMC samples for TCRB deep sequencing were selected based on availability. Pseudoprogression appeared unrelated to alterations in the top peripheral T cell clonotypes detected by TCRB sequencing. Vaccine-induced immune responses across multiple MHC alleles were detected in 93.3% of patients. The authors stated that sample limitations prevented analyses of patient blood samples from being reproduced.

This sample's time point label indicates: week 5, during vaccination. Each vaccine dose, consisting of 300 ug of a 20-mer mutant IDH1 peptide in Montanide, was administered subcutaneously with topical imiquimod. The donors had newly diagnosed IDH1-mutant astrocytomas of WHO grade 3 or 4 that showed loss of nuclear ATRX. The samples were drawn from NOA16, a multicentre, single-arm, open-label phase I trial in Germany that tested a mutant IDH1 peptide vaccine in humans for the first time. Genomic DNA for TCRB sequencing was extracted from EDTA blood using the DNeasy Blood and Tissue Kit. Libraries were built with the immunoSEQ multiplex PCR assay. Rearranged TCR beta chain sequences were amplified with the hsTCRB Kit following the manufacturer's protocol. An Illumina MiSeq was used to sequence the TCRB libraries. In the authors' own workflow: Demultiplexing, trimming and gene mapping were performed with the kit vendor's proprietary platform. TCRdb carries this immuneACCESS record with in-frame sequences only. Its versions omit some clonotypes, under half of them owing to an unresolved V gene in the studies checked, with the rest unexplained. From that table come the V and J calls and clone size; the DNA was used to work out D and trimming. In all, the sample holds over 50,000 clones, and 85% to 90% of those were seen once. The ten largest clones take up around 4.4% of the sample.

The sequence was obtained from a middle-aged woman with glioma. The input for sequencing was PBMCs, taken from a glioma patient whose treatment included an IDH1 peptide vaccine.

The CDR3 region reads CASSLGSGTGSYEQYF. Here is the DNA: TGTGCCAGCAGCTTAGGAAGTGGGACAGGATCCTACGAGCAGTACTTC. Rearrangement joined TRBV7-9 to TRBJ2-7, with 8 bases aligning to TRBD1. In the germline V gene (reference sequence), CDR1 corresponds to SEHNR and CDR2 to FQNEAQ. V trim: 1 base; J trim: 1 base; unmatched bases: 6. The CDR3 starts with the cysteine, ends with the phenylalanine, and has 16 residues. Here the CDR3 DNA is all that survives: 48 bases in frame from base 1.